This TCR beta chain was retrieved from a study of blood T cell repertoires in COVID-19. Study-wide background: Acute and convalescent COVID-19 specimens originated in the United States, Italy and Spain.

CDR3 length: 12 amino acids. Germline-derived CDR1 and CDR2 are LNHDA and SQIVND (reference sequence). The V end lost 10 bases, the J end lost 4 bases, and 13 bases lay between the germline ends. Participants were aged about 18 to 90 years, lived in about two dozen US areas, and enrolled virtually. Cohorts were determined from participant-reported clinical history. In the authors' workflow: Reference gene primer amplification in the assay estimated nucleated cell counts. Clones were sequenced by immunoSEQ multiplex PCR, and TCRdb holds only the in-frame ones, with some missing. The V and J calls and clone size come from that table; D and trimming were worked out from the DNA. The table includes 300,000 to 500,000 clones, over 75% detected once.

The source of this sequence is a woman aged 40-49 years with acute COVID-19. Sequencing was performed on PBMCs or T cells enriched from blood (not recorded which). This chain joins TRBV19 and TRBJ2-5; possible D gene TRBD1, 5 bases. CDR3 loop: CATDSPGETQYF. The CDR3 DNA reads TGTGCCACCGACAGTCCCGGAGAGACCCAGTACTTC.